The 10 T cell receptor beta chains below all came from one sample that was sequenced in a study of cytomegalovirus exposure and HLA in healthy donors. In the PCR, 60 Vbeta and 13 Jbeta primers were used. Sequencing was performed with immunoSEQ multiplex PCR; in TCRdb, only in-frame clones are kept and a portion is missing. The sample shows approximately 73,000 clones, 63% of them seen only once. The source material was PBMCs. These receptors all come from a man aged 30 to 45 in good health and CMV-seropositive.

This chain joins TRBV28 and TRBJ2-1, with 11 bases that match TRBD2. Germline trimming cut 5 bases from V and 7 bases from J; bases unmatched to any gene: 13. The V gene's germline CDR1 is MDHEN and CDR2 SYDVKM. The CDR3 runs to 17 residues. This CDR3 reads CASSRVFGSGRVNEQFF. The CDR3 DNA is TGTGCCAGCAGTCGGGTTTTTGGTAGCGGGAGGGTAAATGAGCAGTTCTTC.

The chain is built from TRBV7-9 and TRBJ2-7; possible D gene TRBD2, 7 bases. Per germline, CDR1 SEHNR and CDR2 FQNEAQ (reference sequence). The V and J ends lost 1 base and 4 bases respectively, with 14 bases between them. The CDR3 contains 15 residues. The DNA of the CDR3 is TGTGCCAGCAGCTTAGAGGCGGGGGCGTCTTACGAGCAGTACTTC. This gives the protein CASSLEAGASYEQYF.

This chain links TRBV10-1 with TRBJ2-1, with 7 bases aligning to TRBD1. Germline V CDR1 and CDR2: WNHNN, SYGVQD (reference sequence). CDR3 length: 17 amino acids. V shed 0 bases and J 5 bases; nucleotides not matched to a gene: 10. CDR3 sequence: CASSESLQAGGNNEQFF. The CDR3 nucleotides are TGCGCCAGCAGTGAGTCGTTACAGGCAGGGGGTAACAATGAGCAGTTCTTC.

V gene TRBV7-6 combines with J gene TRBJ2-3, with 8 positions matching TRBD1. Germline CDR1 is SGHVS and CDR2 is FNYEAQ. V gave up 1 base and J gave up 5 bases; unmatched junction bases: 8. The CDR3 covers 16 residues. CDR3 sequence reads: CASSLVVDRVGDTQYF. Here the CDR3 DNA reads TGTGCCAGCAGCTTAGTAGTGGACAGGGTGGGAGATACGCAGTATTTT.

The chain joins TRBV5-5 to TRBJ2-5; 8 nucleotides line up with TRBD2. Germline V gene lookup returns CDR1 SGHKS and CDR2 YYEKEE (reference sequence). Trimming cost V 1 base and J 5 bases; bases outside gene matches: 10. The CDR3 consists of 16 residues. CDR3 DNA sequence: TGTGCCAGCAGCTTGCGCGGGAGGCGCGAGGGGGAGACCCAGTACTTC. This encodes CASSLRGRREGETQYF.

This sequence joins TRBV5-6 and TRBJ2-2, with 8 bases that match TRBD2. The J segment lost 3 bases and the V segment lost 6 bases, leaving 10 bases of the junction unmatched. The CDR3 totals 16 residues. In germline, CDR1 is SGHDT, CDR2 YYEEEE. The CDR3 protein is CASTRGERGYTGELFF. The CDR3 nucleotides read TGTGCCAGCACCCGTGGGGAGCGGGGGTACACCGGGGAGCTGTTTTTT.

This clone was recorded only once. The V call is TRBV6-1, the J call TRBJ1-4; D gene ambiguous. The V end was cut by 7 bases, the J end by 7 bases, with 16 bases between. This CDR3 spans 14 amino acids. From germline, CDR1 is MNHNS and CDR2 SASEGT. In nucleotides, the CDR3 is TGTGCCAGCACCCTGGTCATCCCCAGTGAAAAACTGTTTTTT. It specifies CASTLVIPSEKLFF.

The chain is built from TRBV5-1 and TRBJ1-2; 10 positions match TRBD1. CDR1 is SGHRS and CDR2 is YFSETQ in the germline V gene. V was pared by 4 bases and J by 5 bases, with 8 bases of the junction left unmatched. This CDR3 has 15 amino acids. The CDR3 DNA reads as TGCGCCAGCAGCATTGGGGACAGGGGATGGTATGGCTACACCTTC. It codes for CASSIGDRGWYGYTF.

The gene calls are TRBV28 and TRBJ1-5, with 7 nucleotides matching TRBD1. The CDR3 totals 13 residues. Germline assignment: CDR1 MDHEN and CDR2 SYDVKM. J gave up 8 bases and V 6 bases, and 7 bases lay outside the gene matches. This chain's CDR3 is CASSRRGYEPQHF. CDR3 bases: TGTGCCAGCAGCCGCAGGGGGTATGAGCCCCAGCATTTT.

The V call is TRBV9, the J call TRBJ2-7; 8 bases are shared with TRBD2. The CDR3 loop spans 15 amino acids. Looked up from germline, CDR1 is SGDLS and CDR2 is YYNGEE. V trimming: 4 bases; J trimming: 3 bases; junction bases outside the gene matches: 9. The CDR3 coding sequence is TGTGCCAGCAGCCCCGCGGGGGGACATTACTACGAGCAGTACTTC. Translation gives CASSPAGGHYYEQYF. The full variable domain, completed using reference TRBV9 and TRBJ2-7, is DSGVTQTPKHLITATGQRVTLRCSPRSGDLSVYWYQQSLDQGLQFLIQYYNGEERAKGNILERFSAQQFPDLHSELNLSSLELGDSALYFCASSPAGGHYYEQYFGPGTRLTVT.